The 26 T cell receptor beta chains in this list originate from one sample, sequenced in a study of blood T cell repertoires in COVID-19 (dated by TCRdb to 2020 to 2021). The receptor library was made with the immunoSEQ multiplex PCR assay. Held by TCRdb, this immuneACCESS table contains in-frame sequences only and omits some clones. Under half of the omission traces to an unresolved V gene where checked; the cause of the rest is unknown. The sample yields tens of thousands of clones; approximately 89% were counted once. Of the sample, 5.1% is held by the ten largest clones. The sample was peripheral blood. These receptors all stem from a man older than 75 with acute or convalescent COVID-19.

The chain carries TRBV30 and TRBJ1-3, with TRBD1 matching over 8 bases. The CDR3 is 15 amino acids. The V gene end was trimmed by 4 bases and the J gene end by 0 bases; junction bases not matched to a gene: 5. CDR1 GTSNPN and CDR2 SVGIG come from the germline V gene (reference sequence). CDR3 in DNA: TGTGCCTGGACGGGACAGGCCCGCTCTGGAAACACCATATATTTT. Its translation is CAWTGQARSGNTIYF.

This rearrangement joins TRBV5-1 to TRBJ2-4, with 7 bases lining up with TRBD1. This CDR3 spans 15 amino acids. The V segment lost 0 bases and the J segment 8 bases; nucleotides outside the gene matches: 8. The germline gives CDR1 SGHRS, CDR2 YFSETQ. In DNA, the CDR3 is TGCGCCAGCAGCTTGGTGAGAGACAGGGCAGACATTCAGTACTTC. Protein sequence: CASSLVRDRADIQYF.

V gene TRBV5-6 combines with J gene TRBJ2-7; the D gene could be TRBD1 or TRBD2 (5 bases each). Deletions cut 5 bases from V and 2 bases from J, with 14 bases between. Germline assignment: CDR1 SGHDT and CDR2 YYEEEE. CDR3 size: 14 residues. In DNA, the CDR3 is TGTGCCAGCAGATTGAGGGGTAGGGCCTACGAGCAGTACTTC. Protein product: CASRLRGRAYEQYF.

This chain's CDR3 is CASSLQGRTGNTIYF. Written as DNA, the CDR3 is TGTGCCAGCAGCCTACAGGGGAGGACTGGAAACACCATATATTTT. The genes are TRBV3-1 (or the pseudogene TRBV3-2) and TRBJ1-3, with TRBD1 matching over 7 bases. This CDR3 is built from 15 residues. Trimming at V came to 4 bases and at J to 2 bases, leaving 5 bases not matched to a gene. Per germline, CDR1 LGHDT and CDR2 YNNKEL (reference sequence).

CDR3 coding DNA: TGTGCCAGCAGTCTCCAGACAGGGTCCTCCTATGGCTACACCTTC. This encodes CASSLQTGSSYGYTF. The chain couples TRBV6-2 or TRBV6-3 to TRBJ1-2; TRBD1 matches 7 bases. Germline V gene sequence: CDR1 MNHEY, CDR2 SVGEGT. V lost 5 bases to trimming and J lost 4 bases; unmatched junction nucleotides: 10. This CDR3 has 15 amino acids.

This sequence joins TRBV2 and TRBJ1-5, with D perhaps TRBD1 (5 bases). Trimming removed 6 bases from V and 3 bases from J, with 18 bases in between. CDR1 is SNHLY, CDR2 FYNNEI, per germline. This CDR3 has 16 residues. The CDR3 sequence is CASRDGGTDYNQPQHF. Written as DNA, the CDR3 is TGTGCCAGCAGGGACGGAGGGACGGACTACAATCAGCCCCAGCATTTT.

The V and J genes are TRBV2 and TRBJ2-2; D possibly corresponds to TRBD2 (7 bases). Trimming stripped 4 bases from V and 8 bases from J, with 17 bases between. The germline V gene encodes CDR1 SNHLY and CDR2 FYNNEI. The CDR3 consists of 15 residues. The CDR3 sequence: CASSGGFGGQGELFF. CDR3 nucleotide sequence: TGTGCCAGCAGTGGCGGCTTCGGGGGGCAGGGGGAGCTGTTTTTT.

CDR3 sequence (DNA): TGTGCCAGCAGCTCCTCGGACGGGGGGGAGCAGTTCTTC. Amino acid sequence: CASSSSDGGEQFF. J is TRBJ2-1 and V is TRBV7-3; 7 bases are shared with TRBD2. Germline loops: CDR1 SGHTA, CDR2 FQGTGA. Germline trimming cut 4 bases from V and 10 bases from J; bases unmatched to any gene: 7. This CDR3 is 13 amino acids long.

The gene calls are TRBV7-9 and TRBJ2-7; 8 bases align to TRBD2. J was trimmed by 2 bases and V by 7 bases; bases with no gene match: 10. The germline gives CDR1 SEHNR, CDR2 FQNEAQ (reference sequence). There are 15 residues in the CDR3. CDR3 DNA sequence: TGTGCCAGCATCCTCCTAGCGGGCCGTCCCTACGAGCAGTACTTC. Amino acid sequence: CASILLAGRPYEQYF.

The V and J genes are TRBV2 and TRBJ1-6; 11 nucleotides match TRBD1. V lost 2 bases, J lost 5 bases, and 8 bases stayed unmatched. This CDR3 spans 18 amino acids. Germline assignment: CDR1 SNHLY and CDR2 FYNNEI. The CDR3 DNA sequence: TGTGCCAGCAGTGAAAAGGACAGGGGGCTTAAGGATAATTCACCCCTCCACTTT. Amino acid sequence: CASSEKDRGLKDNSPLHF.

The chain joins TRBV18 to TRBJ2-5; D remains unclear. Trimming removed 0 bases at V and 4 bases at J, with 3 bases between. The CDR3 contains 12 residues. Germline V lookup: CDR1 KGHSH, CDR2 LQKENI. CDR3 in DNA: TGTGCCAGCTCACCACCCCTAGAGACCCAGTACTTC. Residues: CASSPPLETQYF.

The V gene is TRBV6-5, the J gene TRBJ2-3; 10 bases match TRBD2. Germline CDR1 and CDR2: MNHEY and SVGAGI. The CDR3 is made up of 13 amino acids. Trimming took 11 bases from V and 5 from J; bases not matched to a gene: 7. The CDR3: CAGASGRGDTQYF. Here the CDR3 DNA reads TGTGCCGGCGCTAGCGGGAGAGGAGATACGCAGTATTTT.

The rearrangement joins TRBV7-9 to TRBJ2-7, with 13 bases that match TRBD2. After removal of 2 bases from V and 6 bases from J, the junction contained 16 bases not matched to a gene. CDR1 is SEHNR and CDR2 is FQNEAQ in the germline V gene (reference sequence). This CDR3 region has 19 residues. The CDR3 sequence is CASSLSWEGITSGRGEQYF. CDR3 sequence (DNA): TGTGCCAGCAGCTTATCTTGGGAGGGAATCACTAGCGGGAGGGGCGAGCAGTACTTC.

Concerning this clone itself: Other DNA sequences of this sample code for an identical CDR3. The chain carries TRBV28 and TRBJ2-3; 8 nucleotides align to TRBD1. Germline loops: CDR1 MDHEN, CDR2 SYDVKM. The CDR3 length is 14 residues. The V and J ends lost 3 bases and 1 base, in that order; junction bases with no gene match: 0. The CDR3 sequence is CASSLGQGTDTQYF. The CDR3 DNA is TGTGCCAGCAGTTTGGGACAGGGCACAGATACGCAGTATTTT.

In nucleotides, the CDR3 is TGCGCCAGCAGCTTAGGGGATCGCGAGCAGTTCTTC. It specifies CASSLGDREQFF. V gene TRBV5-1 combines with J gene TRBJ2-1; TRBD1 is a possible D gene (5 bases). CDR1 SGHRS and CDR2 YFSETQ come from the germline V gene. The CDR3 runs to 12 residues. Trimming shortened V by 2 bases and J by 10 bases, and 10 bases separated the two germline ends.

The gene calls are TRBV15 and TRBJ1-4; 7 bases fit TRBD1. The CDR3 consists of 19 residues. Germline loops: CDR1 LNHNV, CDR2 YYDKDF (reference sequence). V was pared by 3 bases and J by 0 bases, with 13 bases of the junction left unmatched. As DNA, the CDR3 is TGTGCCACCAGCAGTCTGGCGCTGGGTGGGACAGCAACTAATGAAAAACTGTTTTTT. Translated: CATSSLALGGTATNEKLFF.

This chain connects TRBV7-9 to TRBJ1-3, with 8 bases fitting TRBD1. Germline values: CDR1 SEHNR, CDR2 FQNEAQ (reference sequence). CDR3 length equals 16 residues. V was pared by 4 bases and J by 5 bases, with 10 bases of the junction left unmatched. As DNA, the CDR3 is TGTGCCAGCAGCTCGGACAGGGCCCTAGGGAGAAACACCATATATTTT. Translation gives CASSSDRALGRNTIYF.

J is TRBJ2-1 and V is TRBV27; 7 bases match TRBD1. The V gene end was trimmed by 6 bases and the J gene end by 3 bases; junction bases not matched to a gene: 11. This CDR3 is 16 amino acids long. CDR1 and CDR2 from the germline V gene are MNHEY and SMNVEV (reference sequence). CDR3 sequence reads: CASSWSRDRFYNEQFF. The CDR3 DNA reads as TGTGCCAGCAGCTGGTCCCGGGACAGATTCTACAATGAGCAGTTCTTC.

This sequence joins TRBV10-3 and TRBJ2-7, with a possible D match to TRBD2 (5 bases). V was trimmed by 10 bases and J by 9 bases, leaving 16 bases between them. Germline V lookup: CDR1 ENHRY, CDR2 SYGVKD. CDR3 size: 11 residues. This CDR3 reads CASSPSEGQYF. Here the CDR3 DNA reads TGTGCCAGCAGCCCTTCCGAGGGGCAGTACTTC.

The CDR3 loop reads CASSPETDNSPLHF. CDR3 nucleotide sequence: TGTGCCAGCAGCCCCGAGACAGATAATTCACCCCTCCACTTT. The J gene is TRBJ1-6, the V gene TRBV3-1 (or the pseudogene TRBV3-2); weak D call: TRBD1 (5 bases). Trimming pared 4 bases from V and 5 bases from J, leaving 9 bases between. The CDR3 spans 14 residues. Looked up from germline, CDR1 is LGHDT and CDR2 is YNNKEL (reference sequence).

The chain carries TRBV2 and TRBJ2-7, with 8 nucleotides matching TRBD1. Trimming cost V 7 bases and J 5 bases; bases outside gene matches: 10. Germline V gene lookup returns CDR1 SNHLY and CDR2 FYNNEI. The CDR3 runs to 14 residues. DNA for the CDR3: TGTGCCAGCATGCAGGGACAGGAGTTTAACGAGCAGTACTTC. As protein: CASMQGQEFNEQYF.

The chain recombines TRBV28 with TRBJ1-1, with a tentative D call TRBD1 (6 bases). V shed 5 bases and J shed 1 base, with 23 bases lying between them. Germline assignment: CDR1 MDHEN and CDR2 SYDVKM. The length of the CDR3 is 18 residues. This CDR3 is CASSRILDSGKRNTEAFF. CDR3 coding DNA: TGTGCCAGCAGTCGAATACTGGACAGTGGAAAAAGGAACACTGAAGCTTTCTTT.

The rearrangement links TRBV7-2 to TRBJ2-1; 7 bases fit TRBD2. CDR1 and CDR2 (germline): SGHTA, FQGNSA. The CDR3 covers 15 residues. V lost 5 bases, J lost 2 bases, and 6 bases stayed unmatched. This chain's CDR3 is CASSVAGETYNEQFF. The CDR3, as DNA: TGTGCCAGCAGCGTTGCGGGAGAGACCTACAATGAGCAGTTCTTC.

The V and J genes are TRBV21-1 and TRBJ2-3; TRBD2, the table's D call, lacks a check against the DNA. TRBV21-1 is a listed pseudogene. CDR3 length: 19 amino acids. The CDR3 sequence is CASSNIQGGSPLGTDTQYF. The CDR3 bases are TGTGCCAGCAGCAACATCCAGGGAGGAAGCCCCTTAGGCACAGATACGCAGTATTTT.

CDR3 sequence reads: CASSLRTGTDTQYF. DNA for the CDR3: TGTGCCAGCAGCCTCCGGACAGGCACAGATACGCAGTATTTT. V usage is TRBV3-1 (or the pseudogene TRBV3-2) and J usage is TRBJ2-3; possible D gene TRBD1, 6 bases. CDR1 and CDR2 (germline): LGHDT, YNNKEL (reference sequence). The germline V and J ends were trimmed by 4 bases and 1 base, with 9 bases remaining between them. The CDR3 runs 14 residues.

This chain joins TRBV6-5 and TRBJ1-2, with 7 bases identical to TRBD1. The V and J ends lost 8 bases and 2 bases, in that order; junction bases with no gene match: 5. Germline V CDR1 and CDR2: MNHEY, SVGAGI. The CDR3 totals 13 residues. Written as DNA, the CDR3 is TGTGCCAGCCGCATCAGGGGGAACTATGGCTACACCTTC. This sequence encodes CASRIRGNYGYTF.